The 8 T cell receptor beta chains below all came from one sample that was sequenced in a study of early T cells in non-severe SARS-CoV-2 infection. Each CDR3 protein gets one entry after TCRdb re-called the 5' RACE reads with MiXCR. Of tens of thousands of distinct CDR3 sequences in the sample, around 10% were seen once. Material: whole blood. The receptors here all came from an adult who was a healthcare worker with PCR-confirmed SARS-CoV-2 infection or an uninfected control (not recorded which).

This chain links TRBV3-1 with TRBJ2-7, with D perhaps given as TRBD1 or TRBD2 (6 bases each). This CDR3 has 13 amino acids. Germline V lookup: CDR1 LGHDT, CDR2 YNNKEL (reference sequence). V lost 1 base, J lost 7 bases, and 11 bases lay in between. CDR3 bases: TGTGCCAGCAGCCAAGCCCAGGGGAGGGAGCAGTACTTC. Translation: CASSQAQGREQYF.

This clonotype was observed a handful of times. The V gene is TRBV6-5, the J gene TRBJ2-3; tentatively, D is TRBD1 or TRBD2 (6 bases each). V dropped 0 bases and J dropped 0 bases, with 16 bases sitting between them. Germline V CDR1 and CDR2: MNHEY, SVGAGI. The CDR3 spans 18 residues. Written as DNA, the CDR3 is TGTGCCAGCAGTTACTCGAGTGGAGGGCAGGGGAGCACAGATACGCAGTATTTT. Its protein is CASSYSSGGQGSTDTQYF.

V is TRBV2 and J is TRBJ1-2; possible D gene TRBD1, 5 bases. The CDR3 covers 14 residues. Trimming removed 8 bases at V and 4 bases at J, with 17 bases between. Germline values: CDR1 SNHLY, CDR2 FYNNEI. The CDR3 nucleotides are TGTGCCAGCGGGGGGGACCGGGCCCCCTATGGCTACACCTTC. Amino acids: CASGGDRAPYGYTF.

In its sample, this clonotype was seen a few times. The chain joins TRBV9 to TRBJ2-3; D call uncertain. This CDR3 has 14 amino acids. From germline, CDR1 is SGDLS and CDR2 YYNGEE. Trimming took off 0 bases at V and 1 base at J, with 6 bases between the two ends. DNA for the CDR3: TGTGCCAGCAGCGTAGAACGGGGCACAGATACGCAGTATTTT. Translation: CASSVERGTDTQYF.

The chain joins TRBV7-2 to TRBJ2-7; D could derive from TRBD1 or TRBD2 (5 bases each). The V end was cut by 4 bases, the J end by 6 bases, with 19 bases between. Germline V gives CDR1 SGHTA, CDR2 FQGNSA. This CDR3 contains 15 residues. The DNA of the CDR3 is TGTGCCAGCAGCTCCTCACTAGGGGATTCTCGCGAGCAGTACTTC. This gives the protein CASSSSLGDSREQYF.

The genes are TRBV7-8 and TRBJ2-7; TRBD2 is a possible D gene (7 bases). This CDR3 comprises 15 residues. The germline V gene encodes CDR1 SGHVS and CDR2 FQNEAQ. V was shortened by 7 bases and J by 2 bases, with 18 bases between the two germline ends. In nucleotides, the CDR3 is TGTGCCAGCATCCCCAGAGGGGGGGCCGCCTACGAGCAGTACTTC. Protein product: CASIPRGGAAYEQYF. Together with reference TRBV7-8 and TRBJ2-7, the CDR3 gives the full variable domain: GAGVSQSPRYKVAKRGQDVALRCDPISGHVSLFWYQQALGQGPEFLTYFQNEAQLDKSGLPSDRFFAERPEGSVSTLKIQRTQQEDSAVYLCASIPRGGAAYEQYFGPGTRLTVT.

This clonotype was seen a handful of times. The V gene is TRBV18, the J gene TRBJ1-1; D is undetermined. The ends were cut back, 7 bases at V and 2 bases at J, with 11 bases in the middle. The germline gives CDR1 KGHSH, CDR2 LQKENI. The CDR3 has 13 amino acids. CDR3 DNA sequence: TGTGCCAGCTGCACCGGGGTCAACACTGAAGCTTTCTTT. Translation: CASCTGVNTEAFF.

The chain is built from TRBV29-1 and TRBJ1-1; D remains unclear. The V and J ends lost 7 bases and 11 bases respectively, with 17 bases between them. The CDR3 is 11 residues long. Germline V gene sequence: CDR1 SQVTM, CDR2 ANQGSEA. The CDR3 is CSAQGRLRAFF. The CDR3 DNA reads TGCAGCGCTCAAGGCAGGTTGAGGGCTTTCTTT.